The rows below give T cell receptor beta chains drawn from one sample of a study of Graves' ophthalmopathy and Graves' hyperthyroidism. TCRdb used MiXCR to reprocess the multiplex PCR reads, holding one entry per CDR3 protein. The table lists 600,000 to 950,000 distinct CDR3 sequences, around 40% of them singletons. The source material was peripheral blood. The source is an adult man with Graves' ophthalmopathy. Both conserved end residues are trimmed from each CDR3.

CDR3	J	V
ASSEDRGSGNTIY	TRBJ1-3	TRBV10-2
ASSLTGGGHEKLF	TRBJ1-4	TRBV25-1
ASSLAPTGVDQPQH	TRBJ1-5	TRBV7-2
ASSLWGREQY	TRBJ2-7	TRBV12-3/TRBV12-4
ASSSPGDGNTIY	TRBJ1-3	TRBV7-9
ASSSGQYEKLF	TRBJ1-4	TRBV7-9
ASTRGDREAF	TRBJ1-1	TRBV10-3
ASSLIAGSYPETQY	TRBJ2-5	TRBV7-9
AWGYPGGNEQY	TRBJ2-7	TRBV29-1
ASSGDRDFYGYT	TRBJ1-2	TRBV12-3/TRBV12-4
SVAGWRQPYGYT	TRBJ1-2	TRBV29-1
ASSPGRARGYT	TRBJ1-2	TRBV7-2
ASRQEQGTYGYT	TRBJ1-2	TRBV10-3
SAVQRGTGGDYGYT	TRBJ1-2	TRBV20-1
ASSVQGASGEQY	TRBJ2-7	TRBV9
ASSPQRDSYEQY	TRBJ2-7	TRBV7-2
ASSLTRGESGQPQH	TRBJ1-5	TRBV7-9
SAQGAGENEKLF	TRBJ1-4	TRBV20-1
SAPLPDGQGAYGYT	TRBJ1-2	TRBV20-1
AARGTAQSPLH	TRBJ1-6	TRBV10-3
ASGQGAGYYYEQY	TRBJ2-7	TRBV6-1
SVPFGGAETQY	TRBJ2-5	TRBV29-1
ASSLSSIGRGLAYEQY	TRBJ2-7	TRBV11-2
ASSFAGGDSGANVLT	TRBJ2-6	TRBV7-9
ASSRKTDYNSPLH	TRBJ1-6	TRBV7-9
SVSIERDRETQY	TRBJ2-5	TRBV29-1
AISDRRAGYGYT	TRBJ1-2	TRBV10-3
ASSYSPGLRGYT	TRBJ1-2	TRBV6-5
ASSSTGASGYT	TRBJ1-2	TRBV19
ATAGQSSYSNQPQH	TRBJ1-5	TRBV19
ASSGGGARSGANVLT	TRBJ2-6	TRBV25-1
ASSSQGDGAF	TRBJ1-1	TRBV6-6
ATSGPVGLTNEKLF	TRBJ1-4	TRBV15
ASSRDTVREKLF	TRBJ1-4	TRBV6-6
ASNWGFGTEAF	TRBJ1-1	TRBV7-2
ASSHRKFRGQTGELF	TRBJ2-2	TRBV4-1
ASTTRFGTGLSGANVLT	TRBJ2-6	TRBV19
ASSLEGRDWADTQY	TRBJ2-3	TRBV11-2
SASPAGLQETQY	TRBJ2-5	TRBV20-1
ASRETGPERNIIY	TRBJ1-3	TRBV7-2
ACGSYSYEQY	TRBJ2-7	TRBV2
SAGGLAGGEGTDTQY	TRBJ2-3	TRBV20-1
ASSPGDEAF	TRBJ1-1	TRBV18
ASRQAGGDRRYGCT	TRBJ1-2	TRBV5-4
ASSLEPPWATNTQETQY	TRBJ2-5	TRBV7-2
ASTLGTENTEAF	TRBJ1-1	TRBV5-1
ASSLFPGVYGYT	TRBJ1-2	TRBV11-3
ASSQEWSRTYEQY	TRBJ2-7	TRBV7-2
SARSGVGVTNTEAF	TRBJ1-1	TRBV20-1
ATVGSYEQY	TRBJ2-7	TRBV7-9
SARDYQGFYEQY	TRBJ2-7	TRBV20-1
ASSKGLAGPAQY	TRBJ2-5	TRBV7-8
ASSVTGAGYGYT	TRBJ1-2	TRBV25-1
ASSFFSINYGYT	TRBJ1-2	TRBV7-8
ASSYVPGNTEAF	TRBJ1-1	TRBV10-3
ASSLVANSPLH	TRBJ1-6	TRBV12-3/TRBV12-4
ASSSYRTVNEPQH	TRBJ1-5	TRBV12-3/TRBV12-4
ASSVWTGDGETQY	TRBJ2-5	TRBV9
SARSVNQETQY	TRBJ2-5	TRBV20-1